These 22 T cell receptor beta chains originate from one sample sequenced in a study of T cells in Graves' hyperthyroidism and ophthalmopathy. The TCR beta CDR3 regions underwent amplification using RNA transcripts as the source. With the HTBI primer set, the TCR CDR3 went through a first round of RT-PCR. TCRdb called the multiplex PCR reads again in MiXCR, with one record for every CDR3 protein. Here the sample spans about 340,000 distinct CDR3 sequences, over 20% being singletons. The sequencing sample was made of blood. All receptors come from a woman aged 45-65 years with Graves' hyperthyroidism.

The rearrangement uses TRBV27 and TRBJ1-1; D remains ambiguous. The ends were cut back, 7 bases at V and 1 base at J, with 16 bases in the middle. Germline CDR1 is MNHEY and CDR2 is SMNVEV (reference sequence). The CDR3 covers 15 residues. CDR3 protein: CASIPSQGRNTEAFF. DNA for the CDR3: TGTGCCAGCATCCCCAGCCAAGGGCGGAACACTGAAGCTTTCTTT.

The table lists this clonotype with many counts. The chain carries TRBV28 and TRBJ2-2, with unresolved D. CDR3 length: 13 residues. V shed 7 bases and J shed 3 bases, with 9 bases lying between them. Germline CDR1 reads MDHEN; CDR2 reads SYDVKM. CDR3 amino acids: CASTGADTGELFF. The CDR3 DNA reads TGTGCCAGCACCGGAGCTGACACCGGGGAGCTGTTTTTT.

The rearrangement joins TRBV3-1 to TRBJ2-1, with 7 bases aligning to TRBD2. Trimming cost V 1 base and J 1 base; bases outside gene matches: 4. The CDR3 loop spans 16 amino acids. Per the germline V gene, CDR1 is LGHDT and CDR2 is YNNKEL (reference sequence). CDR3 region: CASSQVGTTSYNEQFF. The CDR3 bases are TGTGCCAGCAGCCAAGTGGGGACTACTTCCTACAATGAGCAGTTCTTC.

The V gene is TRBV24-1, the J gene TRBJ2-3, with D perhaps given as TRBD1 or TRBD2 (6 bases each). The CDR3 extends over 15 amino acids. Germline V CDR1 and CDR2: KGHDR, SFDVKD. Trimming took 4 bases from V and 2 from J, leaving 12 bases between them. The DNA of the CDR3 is TGTGCCACCAGTGAACAAGGGGGACTCACAGATACGCAGTATTTT. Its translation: CATSEQGGLTDTQYF.

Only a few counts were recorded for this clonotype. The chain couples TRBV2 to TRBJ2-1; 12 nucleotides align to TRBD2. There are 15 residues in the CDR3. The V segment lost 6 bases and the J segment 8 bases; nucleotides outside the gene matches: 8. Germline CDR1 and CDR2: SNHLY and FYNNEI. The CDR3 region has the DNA TGTGCCAGCAGACCAGTGACTAGCGGGAGATATGAGCAGTTCTTC. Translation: CASRPVTSGRYEQFF. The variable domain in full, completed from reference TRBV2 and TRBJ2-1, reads EPEVTQTPSHQVTQMGQEVILRCVPISNHLYFYWYRQILGQKVEFLVSFYNNEISEKSEIFDDQFSVERPDGSNFTLKIRSTKLEDSAMYFCASRPVTSGRYEQFFGPGTRLTVL.

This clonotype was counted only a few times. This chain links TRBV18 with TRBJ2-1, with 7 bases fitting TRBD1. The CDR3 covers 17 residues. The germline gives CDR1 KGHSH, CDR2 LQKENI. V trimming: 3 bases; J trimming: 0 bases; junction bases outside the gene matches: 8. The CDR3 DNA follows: TGTGCCAGCTCACCCGAACTGACAGGGTCCTCCTACAATGAGCAGTTCTTC. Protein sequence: CASSPELTGSSYNEQFF. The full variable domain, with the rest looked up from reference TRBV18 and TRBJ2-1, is NAGVMQNPRHLVRRRGQEARLRCSPMKGHSHVYWYRQLPEEGLKFMVYLQKENIIDESGMPKERFSAEFPKEGPSILRIQQVVRGDSAAYFCASSPELTGSSYNEQFFGPGTRLTVL.

The CDR3 bases are TGTGCCAGCAGCTTGGAAGGACGGAGGAACACTGAAGCTTTCTTT. Translating gives CASSLEGRRNTEAFF. The V and J genes are TRBV7-9 and TRBJ1-1; D uncertain. V dropped 3 bases and J dropped 1 base, with 12 bases sitting between them. The V gene's germline CDR1 is SEHNR and CDR2 FQNEAQ (reference sequence). The CDR3 length is 15 residues.

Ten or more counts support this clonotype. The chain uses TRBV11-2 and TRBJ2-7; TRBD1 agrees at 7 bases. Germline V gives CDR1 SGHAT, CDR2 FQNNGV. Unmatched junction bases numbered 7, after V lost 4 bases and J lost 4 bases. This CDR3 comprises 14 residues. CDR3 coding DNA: TGTGCCAGCAGCTGGGAGACAGGGTGGTACGAGCAGTACTTC. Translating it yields CASSWETGWYEQYF.

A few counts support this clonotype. In DNA form, the CDR3 reads TGTGCCAGCACTGCCGTGGGGAGCAATCAGCCCCAGCATTTT. This gives the protein CASTAVGSNQPQHF. The V and J genes are TRBV2 and TRBJ1-5; D is ambiguous. Trimming pared 7 bases from V and 1 base from J, leaving 11 bases between. In germline, CDR1 is SNHLY, CDR2 FYNNEI. This CDR3 spans 14 amino acids.

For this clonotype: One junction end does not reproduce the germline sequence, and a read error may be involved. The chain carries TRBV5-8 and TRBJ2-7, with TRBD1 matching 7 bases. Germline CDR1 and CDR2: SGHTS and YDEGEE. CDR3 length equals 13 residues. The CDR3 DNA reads TGTGCCACCTGGGACAGTATATCCTACAAGCAGTACTTC. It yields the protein CATWDSISYKQYF.

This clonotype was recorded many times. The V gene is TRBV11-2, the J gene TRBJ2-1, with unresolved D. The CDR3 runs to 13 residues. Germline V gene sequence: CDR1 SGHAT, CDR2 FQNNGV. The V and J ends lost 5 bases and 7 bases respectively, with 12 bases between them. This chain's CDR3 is CASSLPSPNEQFF. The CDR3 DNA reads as TGTGCCAGCAGCCTTCCTTCACCAAATGAGCAGTTCTTC. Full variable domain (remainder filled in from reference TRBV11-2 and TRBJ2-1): EAGVAQSPRYKIIEKRQSVAFWCNPISGHATLYWYQQILGQGPKLLIQFQNNGVVDDSQLPKDRFSAERLKGVDSTLKIQPAKLEDSAVYLCASSLPSPNEQFFGPGTRLTVL.

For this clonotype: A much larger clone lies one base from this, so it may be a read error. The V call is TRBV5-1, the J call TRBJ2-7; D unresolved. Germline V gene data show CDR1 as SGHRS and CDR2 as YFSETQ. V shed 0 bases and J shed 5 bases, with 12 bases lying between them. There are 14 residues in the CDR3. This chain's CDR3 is CASSLEVRSNEQYF. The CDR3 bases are TGCGCCAGCAGCTTGGAGGTAAGGTCGAACGAGCAGTACTTC.

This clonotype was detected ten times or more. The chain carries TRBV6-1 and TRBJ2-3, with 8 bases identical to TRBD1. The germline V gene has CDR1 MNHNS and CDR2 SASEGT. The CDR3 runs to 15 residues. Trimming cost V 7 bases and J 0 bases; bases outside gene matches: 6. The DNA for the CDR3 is TGTGCCAGCATGGGACAGGTCCATAGCACAGATACGCAGTATTTT. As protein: CASMGQVHSTDTQYF.

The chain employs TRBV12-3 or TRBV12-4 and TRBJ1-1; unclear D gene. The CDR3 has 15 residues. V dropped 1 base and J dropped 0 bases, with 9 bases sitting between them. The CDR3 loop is CASSLGRVMNTEAFF. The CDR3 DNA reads TGTGCCAGCAGTTTAGGTCGCGTGATGAACACTGAAGCTTTCTTT.

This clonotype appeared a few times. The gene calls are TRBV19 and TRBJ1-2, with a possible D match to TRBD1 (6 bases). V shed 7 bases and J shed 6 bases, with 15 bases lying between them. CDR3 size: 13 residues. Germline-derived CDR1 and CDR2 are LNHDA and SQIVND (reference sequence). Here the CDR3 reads CASTPMTGDGYTF. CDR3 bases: TGTGCCAGTACCCCCATGACAGGAGATGGCTACACCTTC.

The CDR3 region is CASSENPEETQYF. As DNA, the CDR3 is TGTGCCAGCAGTGAAAACCCGGAAGAGACCCAGTACTTC. This chain links TRBV6-1 with TRBJ2-5; no firm D call. The CDR3 loop spans 13 amino acids. V lost 2 bases to trimming and J lost 3 bases, with 7 bases between them. From germline, CDR1 is MNHNS and CDR2 SASEGT.

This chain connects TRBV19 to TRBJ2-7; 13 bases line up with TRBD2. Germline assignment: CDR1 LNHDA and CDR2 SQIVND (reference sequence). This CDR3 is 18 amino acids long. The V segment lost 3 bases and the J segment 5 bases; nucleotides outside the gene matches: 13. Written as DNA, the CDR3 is TGTGCCAGTAGTATGGCCCCCTGGACTAGCGGGAGAGGTGACGAGCAGTACTTC. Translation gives CASSMAPWTSGRGDEQYF.

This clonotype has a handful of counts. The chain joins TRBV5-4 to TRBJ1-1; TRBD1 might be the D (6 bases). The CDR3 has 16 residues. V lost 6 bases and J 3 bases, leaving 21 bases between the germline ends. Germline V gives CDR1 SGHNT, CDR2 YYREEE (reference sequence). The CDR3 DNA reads TGTGCCAGCAAACCTTATTCAGGGGTGGGGGACACTGAAGCTTTCTTT. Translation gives CASKPYSGVGDTEAFF. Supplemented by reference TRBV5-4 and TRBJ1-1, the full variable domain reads ETGVTQSPTHLIKTRGQQVTLRCSSQSGHNTVSWYQQALGQGPQFIFQYYREEENGRGNFPPRFSGLQFPNYSSELNVNALELDDSALYLCASKPYSGVGDTEAFFGQGTRLTVV.

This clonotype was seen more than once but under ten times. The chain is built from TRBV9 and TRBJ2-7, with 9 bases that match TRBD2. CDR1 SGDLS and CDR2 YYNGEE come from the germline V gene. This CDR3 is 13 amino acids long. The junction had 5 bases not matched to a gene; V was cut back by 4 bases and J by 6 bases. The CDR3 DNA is TGTGCCAGCAGCTCTACTAGCGGGCTCGAGCAGTACTTC. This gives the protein CASSSTSGLEQYF. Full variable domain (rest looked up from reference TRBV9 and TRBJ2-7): DSGVTQTPKHLITATGQRVTLRCSPRSGDLSVYWYQQSLDQGLQFLIQYYNGEERAKGNILERFSAQQFPDLHSELNLSSLELGDSALYFCASSSTSGLEQYFGPGTRLTVT.

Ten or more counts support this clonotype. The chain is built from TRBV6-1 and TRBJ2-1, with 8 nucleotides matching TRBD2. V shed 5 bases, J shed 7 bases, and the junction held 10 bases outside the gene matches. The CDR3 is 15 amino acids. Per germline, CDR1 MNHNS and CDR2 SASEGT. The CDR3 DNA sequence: TGTGCCAGCAGTTTAGGGAGAAGCGGGAGTAATGAGCAGTTCTTC. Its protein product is CASSLGRSGSNEQFF.

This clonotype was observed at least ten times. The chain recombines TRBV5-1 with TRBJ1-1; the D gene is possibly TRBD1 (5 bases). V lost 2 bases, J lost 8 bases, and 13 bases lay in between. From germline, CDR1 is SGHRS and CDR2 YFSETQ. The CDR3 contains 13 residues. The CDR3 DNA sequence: TGCGCCAGCAGCTTTGAACGAGGGGAGGAAGCTTTCTTT. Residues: CASSFERGEEAFF. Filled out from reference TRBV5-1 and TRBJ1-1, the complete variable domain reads KAGVTQTPRYLIKTRGQQVTLSCSPISGHRSVSWYQQTPGQGLQFLFEYFSETQRNKGNFPGRFSGRQFSNSRSEMNVSTLELGDSALYLCASSFERGEEAFFGQGTRLTVV.

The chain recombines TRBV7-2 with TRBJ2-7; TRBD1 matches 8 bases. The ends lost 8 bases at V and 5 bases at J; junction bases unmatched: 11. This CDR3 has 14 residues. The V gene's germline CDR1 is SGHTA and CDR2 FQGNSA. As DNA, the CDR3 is TGTGCCAGCTCACCCGCCAGGGGGCCCGACGAGCAGTACTTC. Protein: CASSPARGPDEQYF.